This T cell receptor (beta chain) was captured in a study of control samples from healthy donors and cancer patients (dated by TCRdb to the early 2020s). Trimming takes 0 bases off V and 0 bases off J; junction bases not matched to a gene: 6. The CDR3 has 18 amino acids, counting the end cysteine and phenylalanine. Of all the DNA, just the CDR3 is kept, 54 bases in frame from base 1. The germline V gene yields SGHRS for CDR1 and YFSETQ for CDR2. Turning to this clone: The clone's antigen remains unknown. No qualities accompany the bases; no much larger clone lies one base away.

The library relied on the immunoSEQ multiplex PCR assay. This immuneACCESS table, as held by TCRdb, lists in-frame sequences with V and J called but not all clones. Of the missing ones, under half trace to an unresolved V gene in checked studies; the others have no known cause. This sample comprises under 200,000 clones, around 93% of them detected only once. About 4% of the sample is in the top ten clones. This TCR came from a woman aged 55 to 70 in good health. Material: blood. The chain joins TRBV5-1 to TRBJ1-6, with 7 bases aligning to TRBD1. The CDR3 sequence is CASSLADRASSYNSPLHF. The nucleotide sequence is given as TGCGCCAGCAGCTTGGCCGACAGGGCCAGCTCCTATAATTCACCCCTCCACTTT.